Listed below are T cell receptor beta chains from one sample, sequenced in a study of cytomegalovirus exposure and HLA in healthy donors. This table comes from immunoSEQ multiplex PCR, and its TCRdb copy is limited to in-frame clones, with some not included. The sample shows over 75,000 clones, roughly 82% of them seen only once. What was sequenced was PBMCs. Receptors were obtained from a man aged 25-45 years in good health and CMV-seropositive. The CDR3 runs from the conserved cysteine through the conserved F or W. The order of the fields is clone size, CDR3 length, D gene, V gene, J gene, CDR3 protein, CDR3 DNA. A D gene is named only where the DNA matches it firmly. Only some rows state a clone size, as once, few, many or a class for expanded clones.

clone_size: once; cdr3_length: 18; d_call: TRBD2; v_call: TRBV28; j_call: TRBJ2-2; cdr3_aa: CASSFLAGGRLGTGELFF; cdr3_nt: TGTGCCAGCAGTTTCTTAGCGGGAGGGAGGTTGGGCACCGGGGAGCTGTTTTTT
clone_size: NA; cdr3_length: 16; d_call: TRBD1; v_call: TRBV7-6; j_call: TRBJ2-3; cdr3_aa: CASSLAHQGAAGTQYF; cdr3_nt: TGTGCCAGCAGCTTAGCGCATCAGGGGGCGGCAGGTACGCAGTATTTT
clone_size: NA; cdr3_length: 16; d_call: NA; v_call: TRBV6-6; j_call: TRBJ2-3; cdr3_aa: CASSTHTLASTDTQYF; cdr3_nt: TGTGCCAGCAGTACTCACACGTTAGCGAGCACAGATACGCAGTATTTT
clone_size: NA; cdr3_length: 11; d_call: NA; v_call: TRBV6-6; j_call: TRBJ2-1; cdr3_aa: CASRQGQREFF; cdr3_nt: TGTGCCAGCAGACAGGGCCAAAGGGAGTTCTTC
clone_size: NA; cdr3_length: 16; d_call: NA; v_call: TRBV21-1; j_call: TRBJ1-1; cdr3_aa: CASSKGRAGMNTEAFF; cdr3_nt: TGTGCCAGCAGCAAAGGGAGGGCGGGGATGAACACTGAAGCTTTCTTT
clone_size: NA; cdr3_length: 14; d_call: TRBD1; v_call: TRBV5-1; j_call: TRBJ2-7; cdr3_aa: CASDPGQGSYEQYF; cdr3_nt: TGCGCCAGCGATCCGGGACAGGGCTCCTACGAGCAGTACTTC
clone_size: NA; cdr3_length: 16; d_call: TRBD1; v_call: TRBV18; j_call: TRBJ1-1; cdr3_aa: CASSPAGQGENTEAFF; cdr3_nt: TGTGCCAGCTCACCCGCGGGACAGGGGGAAAACACTGAAGCTTTCTTT
clone_size: NA; cdr3_length: 14; d_call: NA; v_call: TRBV7-2; j_call: TRBJ1-1; cdr3_aa: CASSLGGLGTEAFF; cdr3_nt: TGTGCCAGCAGCTTAGGAGGCCTTGGCACTGAAGCTTTCTTT
clone_size: NA; cdr3_length: 14; d_call: TRBD1; v_call: TRBV6-5; j_call: TRBJ1-1; cdr3_aa: CASSTDRVNTEAFF; cdr3_nt: TGTGCCAGCAGTACAGACAGGGTAAACACTGAAGCTTTCTTT
clone_size: NA; cdr3_length: 14; d_call: TRBD1; v_call: TRBV7-2; j_call: TRBJ1-4; cdr3_aa: CASRRGGQNEKLFF; cdr3_nt: TGTGCCAGCAGACGAGGGGGACAGAATGAAAAACTGTTTTTT
clone_size: NA; cdr3_length: 16; d_call: TRBD1; v_call: TRBV10-3; j_call: TRBJ1-5; cdr3_aa: CAISESSGGGLGPQHF; cdr3_nt: TGTGCCATCAGTGAGTCGTCAGGAGGGGGCCTAGGGCCCCAGCATTTT
clone_size: NA; cdr3_length: 20; d_call: TRBD1; v_call: TRBV7-8; j_call: TRBJ2-7; cdr3_aa: CASSRTTGTGGSFASYEQYF; cdr3_nt: TGTGCCAGCAGTCGCACAACCGGGACAGGGGGATCGTTCGCCTCCTACGAGCAGTACTTC
clone_size: NA; cdr3_length: 15; d_call: TRBD1; v_call: TRBV18; j_call: TRBJ1-5; cdr3_aa: CASSPGQAGNQPQHF; cdr3_nt: TGTGCCAGCTCACCCGGACAGGCCGGTAATCAGCCCCAGCATTTT
clone_size: NA; cdr3_length: 15; d_call: NA; v_call: TRBV5-1; j_call: TRBJ2-2; cdr3_aa: CASSLGERNTGELFF; cdr3_nt: TGCGCCAGCAGCTTGGGGGAGAGAAACACCGGGGAGCTGTTTTTT
clone_size: NA; cdr3_length: 12; d_call: NA; v_call: TRBV28; j_call: TRBJ1-2; cdr3_aa: CASSPTAYGYTF; cdr3_nt: TGTGCCAGCAGTCCGACAGCTTATGGCTACACCTTC
clone_size: once; cdr3_length: 15; d_call: TRBD1; v_call: TRBV27; j_call: TRBJ2-2; cdr3_aa: CASSFRDRNTGELFF; cdr3_nt: TGTGCCAGCAGTTTCCGGGACAGAAACACCGGGGAGCTGTTTTTT
clone_size: NA; cdr3_length: 11; d_call: NA; v_call: TRBV6-5; j_call: TRBJ2-4; cdr3_aa: CASSYLNIQYF; cdr3_nt: TGTGCCAGCAGTTACCTAAACATTCAGTACTTC
clone_size: NA; cdr3_length: 13; d_call: TRBD1; v_call: TRBV30; j_call: TRBJ1-5; cdr3_aa: CAWGTGVNQPQHF; cdr3_nt: TGTGCCTGGGGGACAGGGGTCAATCAGCCCCAGCATTTT
clone_size: once; cdr3_length: 15; d_call: NA; v_call: TRBV6-6; j_call: TRBJ1-1; cdr3_aa: CASSSGHLVNTEAFF; cdr3_nt: TGTGCCAGCAGTTCCGGACATCTTGTTAACACTGAAGCTTTCTTT